Listed below are T cell receptor beta chains from one sample, sequenced in a study of regulatory T cells in long-lasting Graves disease. TCRdb re-analysed the multiplex PCR reads in MiXCR, keeping a single row per CDR3 protein. The table records approximately 360,000 distinct CDR3 sequences, over 9.5% of them present only once. This sample also belongs to another study, concerning T cells in Graves' hyperthyroidism and ophthalmopathy.

The sequencing here drew on peripheral blood mononuclear cells (PBMCs), taken at new diagnosis, from a patient treated with antithyroid drugs. All receptors come from a woman aged 18-29 years with Graves disease. The CDR3 runs from the conserved cysteine through the conserved F or W. A D gene is named only where the DNA matches it firmly. Part of the rows lack a size; the others show once, few, many or a class for expanded clones.

v_call,d_call,j_call,clone_size,cdr3_aa,cdr3_nt
TRBV20-1,.,TRBJ1-2,few,CSASDSYYGYTF,TGCAGTGCTAGTGACAGCTACTATGGCTACACCTTC
TRBV20-1,TRBD2,TRBJ2-7,many,CSAPVGGSGSYEQYF,TGCAGTGCACCAGTGGGCGGGAGTGGCTCCTACGAGCAGTACTTC
TRBV13,.,TRBJ2-7,many,CASSPQSSYEQYF,TGTGCCAGCAGCCCCCAAAGCTCCTACGAGCAGTACTTC
TRBV9,.,TRBJ1-1,few,CASSVEPQWNTEAFF,TGTGCCAGCAGCGTAGAGCCCCAGTGGAACACTGAAGCTTTCTTT
TRBV6-1,TRBD1,TRBJ1-2,.,CASSHVGQINYGYTF,TGTGCCAGCAGTCACGTGGGACAGATTAACTATGGCTACACCTTC
TRBV6-1,.,TRBJ2-5,few,CASSQDTLQETQYF,TGTGCCAGCAGTCAGGACACCCTGCAAGAGACCCAGTACTTC
TRBV28,.,TRBJ2-1,many,CASSFEGVAYNEQFF,TGTGCCAGCAGTTTTGAGGGAGTGGCCTACAATGAGCAGTTCTTC
TRBV4-1,.,TRBJ1-1,few,CASSQDTGEGNTEAFF,TGCGCCAGCAGCCAAGATACGGGGGAAGGAAACACTGAAGCTTTCTTT
TRBV12-3/TRBV12-4,.,TRBJ2-7,.,CASARLVQDGQYF,TGTGCCAGCGCCCGACTAGTCCAAGACGGGCAGTACTTC
TRBV19,.,TRBJ2-1,.,CASKLSALSEQFF,TGTGCCAGTAAACTTTCAGCGCTTAGTGAGCAGTTCTTC
TRBV28,.,TRBJ2-7,many,CASSRGGSSYEQYF,TGTGCCAGCAGTAGGGGGGGGAGCTCCTACGAGCAGTACTTC
TRBV6-2/TRBV6-3,TRBD1,TRBJ2-1,.,CASSYGTGGWNEQFF,TGTGCCAGCAGTTACGGGACAGGGGGCTGGAATGAGCAGTTCTTC
TRBV13,TRBD1,TRBJ1-4,many,CASSFRQGVEKLFF,TGTGCCAGCAGCTTTAGACAGGGAGTAGAAAAACTGTTTTTT
TRBV20-1,.,TRBJ2-1,many,CSATKQEAGQFF,TGCAGTGCTACTAAACAGGAGGCGGGGCAGTTCTTC
TRBV4-1,TRBD1,TRBJ1-2,few,CASSQEGRAGGSGYTF,TGCGCCAGCAGCCAAGAGGGTAGGGCAGGGGGTAGTGGCTACACCTTC
TRBV10-3,TRBD1,TRBJ1-6,few,CATGSGQGNSPLHF,TGTGCCACGGGGAGCGGACAGGGTAATTCACCCCTCCACTTT
TRBV14,.,TRBJ2-7,.,CASSQAGVSFEQYF,TGTGCCAGCAGCCAAGCGGGAGTTTCTTTCGAGCAGTACTTC
TRBV20-1,.,TRBJ2-7,.,CSARLSWQGEQYF,TGCAGTGCTAGATTATCATGGCAGGGCGAGCAGTACTTC
TRBV12-5,.,TRBJ2-1,many,CASGLLGHRAYNEQFF,TGTGCTAGTGGTTTGCTGGGACACCGAGCCTACAATGAGCAGTTCTTC
TRBV20-1,TRBD2,TRBJ2-1,many,CSGGTSHSYNEQFF,TGCAGTGGGGGGACTAGTCACTCCTACAATGAGCAGTTCTTC
TRBV20-1,TRBD1,TRBJ2-7,many,CSATTSDRGWEQYF,TGCAGTGCCACCACCTCGGACAGGGGCTGGGAGCAGTACTTC
TRBV6-1,TRBD2,TRBJ2-2,.,CASRVGLAGGIAGELFF,TGTGCCAGCAGAGTCGGACTAGCGGGAGGAATCGCCGGGGAGCTGTTTTTT
TRBV28,.,TRBJ2-2,many,CASSTATEDTGELFF,TGTGCCAGCAGCACGGCGACAGAGGACACCGGGGAGCTGTTTTTT
TRBV7-8,.,TRBJ2-3,few,CASSLIWRPDTQYF,TGTGCCAGCAGCTTAATCTGGAGGCCAGATACGCAGTATTTT
TRBV5-1,TRBD2,TRBJ2-1,.,CASSRNRVLAGGPTSSYNEQFF,TGCGCCAGCAGCAGGAACAGGGTTCTAGCGGGAGGGCCCACTAGCTCCTACAATGAGCAGTTCTTC
TRBV11-2,TRBD1,TRBJ2-3,many,CASSPLLPRGQGKYF,TGTGCCAGCAGCCCGCTGTTACCGCGGGGACAGGGGAAGTATTTT
TRBV7-9,TRBD2,TRBJ2-3,many,CASSLYGAGAVDTQYF,TGTGCCAGCAGCTTATACGGAGCGGGAGCGGTAGATACGCAGTATTTT
TRBV4-1,TRBD2,TRBJ2-1,few,CASSQGRLAGGPGGYNEQFF,TGCGCCAGCAGCCAAGGTCGGCTAGCGGGGGGGCCGGGAGGCTACAATGAGCAGTTCTTC
TRBV28,.,TRBJ1-6,.,CASSSGARPPLHF,TGTGCCAGCAGTTCAGGGGCTCGGCCACCCCTCCACTTT
TRBV7-3,TRBD1,TRBJ2-1,few,CASSPQTGGVRIPFF,TGTGCCAGCAGCCCCCAGACAGGGGGCGTACGAATTCCGTTCTTC
TRBV29-1,TRBD1,TRBJ2-1,.,CSVPTGGMSSYNEQFF,TGCAGCGTGCCCACAGGGGGCATGAGCTCCTACAATGAGCAGTTCTTC
TRBV19,.,TRBJ1-2,few,CASKLGGGPGGYTF,TGTGCCAGTAAGCTCGGCGGCGGACCCGGCGGCTACACCTTC
TRBV15,.,TRBJ1-2,.,CATSRPGFSLLGYTF,TGTGCCACCAGCAGGCCAGGGTTTTCTCTTCTAGGCTACACCTTC
TRBV25-1,.,TRBJ2-7,.,CASSPGRYEQYF,TGTGCCAGCAGCCCAGGCCGCTACGAGCAGTACTTC
TRBV28,.,TRBJ1-3,.,CASSFTRLSGNTIYF,TGTGCCAGCAGTTTCACCAGGCTTAGTGGAAACACCATATATTTT
TRBV20-1,.,TRBJ1-6,.,CSARAPRRVGSPLHF,TGCAGTGCTAGAGCCCCCCGAAGGGTCGGTTCACCCCTCCACTTT
TRBV18,.,TRBJ1-2,many,CASSPEPYLRYGYTF,TGTGCCAGCTCACCGGAGCCATATCTAAGGTATGGCTACACCTTC
TRBV12-3/TRBV12-4,TRBD2,TRBJ2-5,many,CASKGLAGGRETQYF,TGTGCCAGCAAAGGACTAGCGGGGGGGCGTGAGACCCAGTACTTC
TRBV5-1,TRBD1,TRBJ2-1,many,CASSNDRASYNEQFF,TGCGCCAGCAGCAATGACAGGGCATCCTACAATGAGCAGTTCTTC
TRBV6-4,TRBD2,TRBJ2-1,.,CASSEFRTSGPREQFF,TGTGCCAGCAGCGAGTTTAGGACTAGCGGCCCGAGGGAGCAGTTCTTC
TRBV11-3,TRBD1,TRBJ2-7,few,CASSRRTGPLHF,TGTGCCAGCAGCCGACGGACAGGGCCCTTACACTTC
TRBV7-9,.,TRBJ1-2,.,CASSFSRPYGYTF,TGTGCCAGCAGCTTCAGCAGACCCTATGGCTACACCTTC
TRBV19,TRBD1,TRBJ1-3,few,CASSMGQLRQNTIYF,TGTGCCAGTAGTATGGGACAGTTGCGGCAGAACACCATATATTTT
TRBV12-3/TRBV12-4,TRBD1,TRBJ2-2,.,CASSTDRVNTGELFF,TGTGCCAGCAGCACGGACAGGGTAAACACCGGGGAGCTGTTTTTT
TRBV19,.,TRBJ1-1,few,CASSGHRKNTEAFF,TGTGCCAGTAGCGGACACCGTAAGAACACTGAAGCTTTCTTT
TRBV28,.,TRBJ2-2,many,CASILGASGTGELFF,TGTGCCAGCATACTAGGGGCGTCGGGCACCGGGGAGCTGTTTTTT
TRBV20-1,TRBD1,TRBJ1-3,many,CSATNRGSGNTIYF,TGCAGTGCGACCAACAGGGGATCTGGAAACACCATATATTTT